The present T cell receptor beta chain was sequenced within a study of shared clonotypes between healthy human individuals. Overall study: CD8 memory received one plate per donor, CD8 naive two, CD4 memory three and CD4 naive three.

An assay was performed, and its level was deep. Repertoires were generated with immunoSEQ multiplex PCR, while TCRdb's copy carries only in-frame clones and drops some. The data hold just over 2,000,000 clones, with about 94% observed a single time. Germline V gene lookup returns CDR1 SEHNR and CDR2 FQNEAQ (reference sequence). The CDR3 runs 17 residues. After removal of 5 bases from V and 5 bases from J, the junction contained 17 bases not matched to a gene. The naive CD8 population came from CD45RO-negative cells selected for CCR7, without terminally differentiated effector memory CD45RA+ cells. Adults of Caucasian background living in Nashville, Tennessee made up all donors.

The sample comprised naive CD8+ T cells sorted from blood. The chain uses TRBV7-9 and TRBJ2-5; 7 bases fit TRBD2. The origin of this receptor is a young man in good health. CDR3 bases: TGTGCCAGCAGCCGTCTTAGGCCCGAGCGGGGAGGGGAGACCCAGTACTTC. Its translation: CASSRLRPERGGETQYF.